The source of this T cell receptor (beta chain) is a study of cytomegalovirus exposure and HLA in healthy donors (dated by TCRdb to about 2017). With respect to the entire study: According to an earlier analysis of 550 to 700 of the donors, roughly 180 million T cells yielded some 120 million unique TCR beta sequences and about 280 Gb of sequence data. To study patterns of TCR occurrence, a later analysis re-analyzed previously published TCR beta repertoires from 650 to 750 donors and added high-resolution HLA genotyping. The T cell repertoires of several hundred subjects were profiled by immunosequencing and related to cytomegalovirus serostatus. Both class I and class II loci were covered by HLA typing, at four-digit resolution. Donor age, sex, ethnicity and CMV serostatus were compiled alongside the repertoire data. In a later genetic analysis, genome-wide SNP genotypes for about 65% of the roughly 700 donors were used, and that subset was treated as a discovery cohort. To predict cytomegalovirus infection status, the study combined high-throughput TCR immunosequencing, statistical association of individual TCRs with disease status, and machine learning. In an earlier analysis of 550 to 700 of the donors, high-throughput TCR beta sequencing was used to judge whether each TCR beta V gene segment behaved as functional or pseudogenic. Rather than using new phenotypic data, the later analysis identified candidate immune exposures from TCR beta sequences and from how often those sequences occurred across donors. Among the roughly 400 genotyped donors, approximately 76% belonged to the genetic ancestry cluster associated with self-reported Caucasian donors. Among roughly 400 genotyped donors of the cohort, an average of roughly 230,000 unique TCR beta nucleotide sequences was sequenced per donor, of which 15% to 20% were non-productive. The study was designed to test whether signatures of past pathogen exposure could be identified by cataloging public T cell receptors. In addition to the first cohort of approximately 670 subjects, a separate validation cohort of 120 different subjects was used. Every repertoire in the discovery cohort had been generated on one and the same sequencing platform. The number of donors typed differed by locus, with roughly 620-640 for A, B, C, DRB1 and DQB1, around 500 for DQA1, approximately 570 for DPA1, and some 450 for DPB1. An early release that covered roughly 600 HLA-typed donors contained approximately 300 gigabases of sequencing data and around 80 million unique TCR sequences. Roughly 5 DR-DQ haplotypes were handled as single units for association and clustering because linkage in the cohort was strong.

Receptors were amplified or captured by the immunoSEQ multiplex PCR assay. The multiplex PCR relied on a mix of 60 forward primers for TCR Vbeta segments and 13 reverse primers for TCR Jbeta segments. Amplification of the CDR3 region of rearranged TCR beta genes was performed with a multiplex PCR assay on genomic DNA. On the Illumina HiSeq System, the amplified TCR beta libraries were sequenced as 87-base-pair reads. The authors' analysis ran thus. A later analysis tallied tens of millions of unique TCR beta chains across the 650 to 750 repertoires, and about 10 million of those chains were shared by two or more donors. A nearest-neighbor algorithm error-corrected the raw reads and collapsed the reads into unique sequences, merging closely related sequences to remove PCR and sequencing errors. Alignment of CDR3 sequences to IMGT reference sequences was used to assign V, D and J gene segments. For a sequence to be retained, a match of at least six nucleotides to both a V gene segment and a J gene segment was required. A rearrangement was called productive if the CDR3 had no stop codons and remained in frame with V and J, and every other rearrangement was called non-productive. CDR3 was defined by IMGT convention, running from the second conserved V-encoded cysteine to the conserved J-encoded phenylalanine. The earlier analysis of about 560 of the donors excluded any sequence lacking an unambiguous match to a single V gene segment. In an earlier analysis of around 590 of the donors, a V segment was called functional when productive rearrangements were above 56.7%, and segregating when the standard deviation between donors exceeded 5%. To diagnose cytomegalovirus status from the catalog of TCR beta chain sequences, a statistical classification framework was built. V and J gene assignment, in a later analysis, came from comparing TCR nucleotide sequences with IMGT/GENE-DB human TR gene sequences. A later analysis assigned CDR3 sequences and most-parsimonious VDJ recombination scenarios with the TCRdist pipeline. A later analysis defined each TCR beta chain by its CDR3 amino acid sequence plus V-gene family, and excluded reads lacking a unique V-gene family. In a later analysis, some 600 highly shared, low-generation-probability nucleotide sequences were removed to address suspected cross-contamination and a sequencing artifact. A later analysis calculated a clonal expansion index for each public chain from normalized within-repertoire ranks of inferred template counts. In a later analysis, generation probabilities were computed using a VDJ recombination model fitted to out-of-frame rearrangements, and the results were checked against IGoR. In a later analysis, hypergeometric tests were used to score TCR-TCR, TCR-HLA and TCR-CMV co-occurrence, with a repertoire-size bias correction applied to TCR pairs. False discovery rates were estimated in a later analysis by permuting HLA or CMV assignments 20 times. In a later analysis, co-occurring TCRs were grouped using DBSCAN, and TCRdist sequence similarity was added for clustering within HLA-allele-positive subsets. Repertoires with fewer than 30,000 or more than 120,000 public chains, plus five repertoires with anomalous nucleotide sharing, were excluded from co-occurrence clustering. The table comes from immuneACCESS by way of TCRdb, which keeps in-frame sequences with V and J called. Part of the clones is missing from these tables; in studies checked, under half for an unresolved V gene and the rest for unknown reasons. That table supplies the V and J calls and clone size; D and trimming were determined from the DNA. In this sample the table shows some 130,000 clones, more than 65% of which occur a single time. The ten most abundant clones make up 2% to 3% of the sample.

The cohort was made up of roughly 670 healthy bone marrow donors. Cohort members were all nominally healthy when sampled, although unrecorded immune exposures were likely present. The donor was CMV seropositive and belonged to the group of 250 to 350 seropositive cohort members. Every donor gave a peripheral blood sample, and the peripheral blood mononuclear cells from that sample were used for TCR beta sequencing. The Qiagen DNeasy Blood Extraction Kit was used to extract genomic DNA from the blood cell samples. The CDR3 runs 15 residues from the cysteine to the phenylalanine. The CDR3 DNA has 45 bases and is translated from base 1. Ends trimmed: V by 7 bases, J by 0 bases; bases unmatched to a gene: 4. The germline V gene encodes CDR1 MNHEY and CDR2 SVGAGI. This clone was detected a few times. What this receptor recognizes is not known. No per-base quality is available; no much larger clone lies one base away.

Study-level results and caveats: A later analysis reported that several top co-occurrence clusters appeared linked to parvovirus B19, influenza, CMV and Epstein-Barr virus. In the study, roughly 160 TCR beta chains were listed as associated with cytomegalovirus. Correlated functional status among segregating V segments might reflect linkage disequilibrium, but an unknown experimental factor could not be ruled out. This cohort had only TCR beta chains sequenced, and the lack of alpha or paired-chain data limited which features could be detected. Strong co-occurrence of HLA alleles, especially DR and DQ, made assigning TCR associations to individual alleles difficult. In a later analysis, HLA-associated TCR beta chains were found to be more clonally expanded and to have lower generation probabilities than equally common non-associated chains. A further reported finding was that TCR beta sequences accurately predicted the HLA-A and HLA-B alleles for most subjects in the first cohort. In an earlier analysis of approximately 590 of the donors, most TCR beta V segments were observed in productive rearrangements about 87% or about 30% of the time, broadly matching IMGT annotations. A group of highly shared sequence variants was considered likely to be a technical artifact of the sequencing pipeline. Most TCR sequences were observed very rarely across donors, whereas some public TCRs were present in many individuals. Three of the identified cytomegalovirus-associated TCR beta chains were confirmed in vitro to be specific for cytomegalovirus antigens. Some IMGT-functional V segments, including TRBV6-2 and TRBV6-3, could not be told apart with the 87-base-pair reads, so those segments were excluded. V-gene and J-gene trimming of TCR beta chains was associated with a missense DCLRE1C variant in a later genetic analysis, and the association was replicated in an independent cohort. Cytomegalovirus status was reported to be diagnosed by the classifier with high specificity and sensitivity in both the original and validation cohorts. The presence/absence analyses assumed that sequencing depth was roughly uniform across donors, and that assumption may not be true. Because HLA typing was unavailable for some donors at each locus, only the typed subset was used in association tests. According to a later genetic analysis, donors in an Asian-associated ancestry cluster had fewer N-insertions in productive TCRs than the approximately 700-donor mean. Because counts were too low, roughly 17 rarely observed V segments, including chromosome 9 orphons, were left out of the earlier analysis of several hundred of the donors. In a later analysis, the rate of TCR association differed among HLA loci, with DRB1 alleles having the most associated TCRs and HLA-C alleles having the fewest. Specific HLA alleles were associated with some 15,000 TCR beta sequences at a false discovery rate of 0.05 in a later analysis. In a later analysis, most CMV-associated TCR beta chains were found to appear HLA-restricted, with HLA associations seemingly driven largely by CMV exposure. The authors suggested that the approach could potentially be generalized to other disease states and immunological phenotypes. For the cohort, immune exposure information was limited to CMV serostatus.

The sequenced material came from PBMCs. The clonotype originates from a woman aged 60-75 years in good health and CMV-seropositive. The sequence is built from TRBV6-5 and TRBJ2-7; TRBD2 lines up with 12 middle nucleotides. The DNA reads TGTGCCAGCACCGGACTAGCGGGGCGCTCCTACGAGCAGTACTTC. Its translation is CASTGLAGRSYEQYF.